This TCR beta chain is from a study of response to subunit inactivated influenza vaccine. TCRdb re-analysed the RT-PCR reads in MiXCR, keeping a single row per CDR3 protein. The table lists approximately 490,000 distinct CDR3 sequences, roughly 7.6% of them singletons. Note on this clonotype: Its matching antigen is unknown.

Study conclusions and caveats: Only a handful of new T cells, the authors suggested, are recruited with each seasonal influenza vaccination.

CDR1 DFQATT and CDR2 SNEGSKA come from the germline V gene (reference sequence). The CDR3 contains 16 residues. Trimming left V 0 bases short and J 5 bases short, with 19 bases between. The V call is TRBV20-1, the J call TRBJ2-5, with D possibly being TRBD1 (5 bases). Specimen: PBMCs from blood, collected around 25 months after vaccination. The origin of this receptor is a man aged 50 to 75 who received an inactivated influenza vaccine. Here the CDR3 DNA reads TGCAGTGCTAGAGATCCTCGGAACAGGAACGGGGAGACCCAGTACTTC. The encoded protein is CSARDPRNRNGETQYF.